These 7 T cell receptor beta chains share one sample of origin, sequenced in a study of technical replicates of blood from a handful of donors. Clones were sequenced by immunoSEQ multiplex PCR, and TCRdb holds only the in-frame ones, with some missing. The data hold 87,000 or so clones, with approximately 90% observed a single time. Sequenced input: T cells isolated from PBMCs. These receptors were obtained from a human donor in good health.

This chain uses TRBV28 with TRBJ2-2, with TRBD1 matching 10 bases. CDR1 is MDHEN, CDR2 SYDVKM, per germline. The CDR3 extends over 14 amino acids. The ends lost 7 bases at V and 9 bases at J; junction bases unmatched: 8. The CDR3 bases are TGTGCCAGCAAGGGACAGGGGTTAGTTAGGGAGCTGTTTTTT. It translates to CASKGQGLVRELFF. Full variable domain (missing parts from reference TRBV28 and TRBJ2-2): DVKVTQSSRYLVKRTGEKVFLECVQDMDHENMFWYRQDPGLGLRLIYFSYDVKMKEKGDIPEGYSVSREKKERFSLILESASTNQTSMYLCASKGQGLVRELFFGEGSRLTVL.

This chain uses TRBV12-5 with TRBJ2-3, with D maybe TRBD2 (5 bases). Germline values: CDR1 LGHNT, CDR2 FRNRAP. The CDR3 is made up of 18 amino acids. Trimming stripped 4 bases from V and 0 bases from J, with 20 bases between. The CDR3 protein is CASGSILDGLASTDTQYF. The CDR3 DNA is TGTGCTAGTGGTTCGATCCTGGACGGACTGGCTAGCACAGATACGCAGTATTTT. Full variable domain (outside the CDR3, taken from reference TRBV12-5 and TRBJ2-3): DARVTQTPRHKVTEMGQEVTMRCQPILGHNTVFWYRQTMMQGLELLAYFRNRAPLDDSGMPKDRFSAEMPDATLATLKIQPSEPRDSAVYFCASGSILDGLASTDTQYFGPGTRLTVL.

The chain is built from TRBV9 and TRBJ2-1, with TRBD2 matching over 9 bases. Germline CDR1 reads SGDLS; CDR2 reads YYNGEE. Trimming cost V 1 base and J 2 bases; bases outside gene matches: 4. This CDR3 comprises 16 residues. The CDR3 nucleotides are TGTGCCAGCAGCGTATCCCCTAGCGGGGCCTACAATGAGCAGTTCTTC. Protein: CASSVSPSGAYNEQFF.

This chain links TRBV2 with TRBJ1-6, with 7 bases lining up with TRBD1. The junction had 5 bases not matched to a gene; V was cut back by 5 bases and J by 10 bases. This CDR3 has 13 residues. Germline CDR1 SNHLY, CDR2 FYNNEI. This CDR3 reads CASSPIQGSPLHF. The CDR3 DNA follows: TGTGCCAGCAGTCCTATACAGGGGTCACCCCTCCACTTT. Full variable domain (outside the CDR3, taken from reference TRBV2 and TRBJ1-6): EPEVTQTPSHQVTQMGQEVILRCVPISNHLYFYWYRQILGQKVEFLVSFYNNEISEKSEIFDDQFSVERPDGSNFTLKIRSTKLEDSAMYFCASSPIQGSPLHFGNGTRLTVT.

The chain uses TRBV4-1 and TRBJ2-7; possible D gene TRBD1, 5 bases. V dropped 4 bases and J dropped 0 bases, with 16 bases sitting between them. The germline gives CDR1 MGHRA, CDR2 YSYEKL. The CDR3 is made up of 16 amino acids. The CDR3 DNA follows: TGCGCCAGCAGCCCCGTTGACAGACCGGACTCCTACGAGCAGTACTTC. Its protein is CASSPVDRPDSYEQYF.

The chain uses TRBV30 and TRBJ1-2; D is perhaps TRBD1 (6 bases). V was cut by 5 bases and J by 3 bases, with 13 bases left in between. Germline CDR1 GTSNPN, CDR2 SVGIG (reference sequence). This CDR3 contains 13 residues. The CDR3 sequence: CAWHREGYYGYTF. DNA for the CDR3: TGTGCCTGGCACAGGGAGGGGTACTATGGCTACACCTTC. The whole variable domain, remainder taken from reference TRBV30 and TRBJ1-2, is SQTIHQWPATLVQPVGSPLSLECTVEGTSNPNLYWYRQAAGRGLQLLFYSVGIGQISSEVPQNLSASRPQDRQFILSSKKLLLSDSGFYLCAWHREGYYGYTFGSGTRLTVV.

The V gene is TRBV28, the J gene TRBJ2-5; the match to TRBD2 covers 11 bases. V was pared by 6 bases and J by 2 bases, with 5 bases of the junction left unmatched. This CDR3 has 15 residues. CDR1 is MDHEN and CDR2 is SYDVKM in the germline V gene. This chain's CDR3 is CASRTSGIGQETQYF. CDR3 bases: TGTGCCAGCAGGACTAGCGGGATAGGTCAAGAGACCCAGTACTTC.